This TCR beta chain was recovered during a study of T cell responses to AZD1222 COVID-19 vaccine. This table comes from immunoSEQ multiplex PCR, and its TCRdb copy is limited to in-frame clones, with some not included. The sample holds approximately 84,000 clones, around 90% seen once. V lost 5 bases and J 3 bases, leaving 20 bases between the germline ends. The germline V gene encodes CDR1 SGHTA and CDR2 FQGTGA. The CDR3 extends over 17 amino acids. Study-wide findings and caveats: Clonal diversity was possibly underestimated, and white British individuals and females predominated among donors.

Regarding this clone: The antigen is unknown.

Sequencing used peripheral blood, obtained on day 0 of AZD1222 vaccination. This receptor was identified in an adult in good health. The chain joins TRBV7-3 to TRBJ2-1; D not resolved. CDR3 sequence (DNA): TGTGCCAGCAGCCCCCAGGAAAAAGACCCCCTCTACAATGAGCAGTTCTTC. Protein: CASSPQEKDPLYNEQFF.